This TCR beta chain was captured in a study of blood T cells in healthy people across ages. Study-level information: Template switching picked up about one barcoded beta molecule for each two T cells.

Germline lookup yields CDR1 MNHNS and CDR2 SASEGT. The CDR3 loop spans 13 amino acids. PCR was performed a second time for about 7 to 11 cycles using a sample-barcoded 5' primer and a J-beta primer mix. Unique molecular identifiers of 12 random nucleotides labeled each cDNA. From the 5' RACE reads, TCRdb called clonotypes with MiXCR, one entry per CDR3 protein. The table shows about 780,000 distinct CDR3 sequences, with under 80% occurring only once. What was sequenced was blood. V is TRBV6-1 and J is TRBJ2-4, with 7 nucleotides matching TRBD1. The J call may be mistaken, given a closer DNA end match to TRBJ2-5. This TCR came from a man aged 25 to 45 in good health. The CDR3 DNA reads TGTGCCTCAGTGAGACAGGGTCAAGAGACCCAGTACTTC. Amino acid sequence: CASVRQGQETQYF.